The T cell receptor beta chain under discussion was sequenced for a study of CD8+ T cells in alopecia areata. The sequencing template was cDNA reverse transcribed from extracted RNA. Assay used: immunoSEQ multiplex PCR; TCRdb lists only in-frame clones, some missing. The sample has some 100,000 clones, approximately 52% seen once. Stated treatment: oral pan-JAK inhibitor, 5-10 mg twice daily. Material: CD8+ T cells sorted from blood, obtained at week 4, from a patient treated with tofacitinib. This TCR was sampled from a human donor with alopecia areata.

The CDR3 sequence is CAWNYETSGREQFF. As DNA, the CDR3 is TGTGCCTGGAACTACGAGACTAGCGGCCGCGAGCAGTTCTTC. The chain links TRBV30 to TRBJ2-1; 9 bases are shared with TRBD2. This CDR3 comprises 14 residues. With V trimmed by 4 bases and J by 10 bases, 11 bases remained unmatched. CDR1 and CDR2 (germline): GTSNPN, SVGIG (reference sequence).